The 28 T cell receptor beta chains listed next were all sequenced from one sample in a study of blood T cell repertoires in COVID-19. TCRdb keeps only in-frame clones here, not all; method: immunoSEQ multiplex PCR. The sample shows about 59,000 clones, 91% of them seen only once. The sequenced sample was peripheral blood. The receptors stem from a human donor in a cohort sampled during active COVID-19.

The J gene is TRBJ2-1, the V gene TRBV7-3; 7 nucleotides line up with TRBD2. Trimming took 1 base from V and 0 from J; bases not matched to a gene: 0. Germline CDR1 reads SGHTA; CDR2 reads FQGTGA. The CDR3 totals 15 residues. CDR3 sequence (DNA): TGTGCCAGCAGCTTAAGCGGGAGCTCCTACAATGAGCAGTTCTTC. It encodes CASSLSGSSYNEQFF.

The CDR3 DNA follows: TGTGCCACCAGCACCACAGGGGACTATGGCTACACCTTC. Translating gives CATSTTGDYGYTF. This chain joins TRBV15 and TRBJ1-2, with 7 nucleotides matching TRBD1. Germline V lookup: CDR1 LNHNV, CDR2 YYDKDF (reference sequence). The junction had 2 bases not matched to a gene; V was cut back by 4 bases and J by 3 bases. The CDR3 length is 13 residues.

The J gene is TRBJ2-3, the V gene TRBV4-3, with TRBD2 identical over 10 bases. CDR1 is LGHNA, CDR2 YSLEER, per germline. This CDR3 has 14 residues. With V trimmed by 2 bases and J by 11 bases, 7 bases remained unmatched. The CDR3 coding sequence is TGCGCCAGCAGCCAAACAGCGGGGGGGCCGGTGCAGTATTTT. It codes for CASSQTAGGPVQYF.

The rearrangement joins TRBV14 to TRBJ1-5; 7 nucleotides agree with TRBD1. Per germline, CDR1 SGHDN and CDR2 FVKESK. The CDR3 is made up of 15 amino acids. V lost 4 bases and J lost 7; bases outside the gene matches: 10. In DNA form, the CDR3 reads TGTGCCAGCAGCCCCCGCGCGACAGGGACGCAGCCCCAGCATTTT. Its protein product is CASSPRATGTQPQHF.

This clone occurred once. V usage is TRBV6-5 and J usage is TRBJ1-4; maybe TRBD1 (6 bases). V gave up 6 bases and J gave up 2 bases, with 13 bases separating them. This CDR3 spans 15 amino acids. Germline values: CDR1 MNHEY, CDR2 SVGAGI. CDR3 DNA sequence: TGTGCCAGCAGCCTTGTGGGGGCGACTAATGAAAAACTGTTTTTT. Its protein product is CASSLVGATNEKLFF.

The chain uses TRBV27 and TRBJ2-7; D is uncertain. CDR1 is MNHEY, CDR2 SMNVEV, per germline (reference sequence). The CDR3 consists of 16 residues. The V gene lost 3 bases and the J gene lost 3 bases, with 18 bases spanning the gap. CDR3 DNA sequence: TGTGCCAGCAGTTTCTTCCCTAGTAGAGAAGGCTACGAGCAGTACTTC. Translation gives CASSFFPSREGYEQYF.

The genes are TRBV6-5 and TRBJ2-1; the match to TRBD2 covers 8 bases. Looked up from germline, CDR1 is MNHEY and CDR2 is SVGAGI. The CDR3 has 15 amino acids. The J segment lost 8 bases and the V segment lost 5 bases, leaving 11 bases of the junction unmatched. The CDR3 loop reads CASSRGLVDGDEQFF. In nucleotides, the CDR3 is TGTGCCAGCAGTCGGGGACTAGTGGATGGCGATGAGCAGTTCTTC.

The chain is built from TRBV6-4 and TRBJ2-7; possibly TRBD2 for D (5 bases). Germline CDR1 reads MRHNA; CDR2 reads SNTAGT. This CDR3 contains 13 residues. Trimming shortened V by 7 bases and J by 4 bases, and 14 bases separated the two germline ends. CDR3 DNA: TGTGCCAGCATTCCCTCCGGGGAGTACGAGCAGTACTTC. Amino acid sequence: CASIPSGEYEQYF.

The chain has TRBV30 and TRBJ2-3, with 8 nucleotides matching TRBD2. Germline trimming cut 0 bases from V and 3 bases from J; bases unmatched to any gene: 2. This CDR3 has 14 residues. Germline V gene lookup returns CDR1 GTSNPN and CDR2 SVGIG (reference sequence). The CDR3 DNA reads TGTGCCTGGAGTGTACGACTAGCGACAGATACGCAGTATTTT. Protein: CAWSVRLATDTQYF.

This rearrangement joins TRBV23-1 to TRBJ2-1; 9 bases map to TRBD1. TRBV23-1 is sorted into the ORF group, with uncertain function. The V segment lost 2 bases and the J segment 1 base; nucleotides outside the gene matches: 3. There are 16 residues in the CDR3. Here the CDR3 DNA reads TGCGCCAGCAGTCAACCGGGACAGGGTTCCTACAATGAGCAGTTCTTC. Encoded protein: CASSQPGQGSYNEQFF.

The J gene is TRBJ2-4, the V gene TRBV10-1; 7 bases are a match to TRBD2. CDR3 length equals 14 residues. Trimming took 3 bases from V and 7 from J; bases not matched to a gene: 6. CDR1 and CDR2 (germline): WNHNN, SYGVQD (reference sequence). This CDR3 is CASSERGRKNIQYF. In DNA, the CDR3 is TGCGCCAGCAGTGAACGCGGGAGAAAGAACATTCAGTACTTC.

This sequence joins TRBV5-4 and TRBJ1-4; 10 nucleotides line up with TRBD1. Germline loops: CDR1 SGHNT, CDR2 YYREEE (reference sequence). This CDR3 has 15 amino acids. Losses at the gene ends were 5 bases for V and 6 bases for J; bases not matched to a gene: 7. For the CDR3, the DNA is TGTGCCAGCAGAAATACCGGGACAGGGGATGAAAAACTGTTTTTT. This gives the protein CASRNTGTGDEKLFF.

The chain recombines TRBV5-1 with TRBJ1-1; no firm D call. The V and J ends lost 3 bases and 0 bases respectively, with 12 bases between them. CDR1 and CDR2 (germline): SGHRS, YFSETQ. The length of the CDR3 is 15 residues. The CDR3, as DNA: TGCGCCAGCAGCTCCGTCGCGGGATTGAACACTGAAGCTTTCTTT. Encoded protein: CASSSVAGLNTEAFF.

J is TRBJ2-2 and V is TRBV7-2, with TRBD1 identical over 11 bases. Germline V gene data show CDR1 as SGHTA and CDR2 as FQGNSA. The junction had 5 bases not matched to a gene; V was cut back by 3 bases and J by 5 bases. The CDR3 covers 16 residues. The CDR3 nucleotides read TGTGCCAGCAGCTTCCAGGGGACAGGGGGGACCGGGGAGCTGTTTTTT. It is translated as CASSFQGTGGTGELFF.

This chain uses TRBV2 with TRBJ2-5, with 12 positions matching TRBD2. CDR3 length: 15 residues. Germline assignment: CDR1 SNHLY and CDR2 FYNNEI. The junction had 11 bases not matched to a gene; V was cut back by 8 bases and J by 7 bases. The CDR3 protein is CASLRLAGVKATQYF. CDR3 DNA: TGTGCCAGCCTAAGACTAGCGGGAGTGAAAGCGACCCAGTACTTC. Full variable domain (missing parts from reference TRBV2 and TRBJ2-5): EPEVTQTPSHQVTQMGQEVILRCVPISNHLYFYWYRQILGQKVEFLVSFYNNEISEKSEIFDDQFSVERPDGSNFTLKIRSTKLEDSAMYFCASLRLAGVKATQYFGPGTRLLVL.

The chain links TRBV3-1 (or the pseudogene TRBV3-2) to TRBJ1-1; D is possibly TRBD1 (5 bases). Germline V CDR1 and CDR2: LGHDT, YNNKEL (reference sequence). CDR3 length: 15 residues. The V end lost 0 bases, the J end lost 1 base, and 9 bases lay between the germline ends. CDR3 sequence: CASSQDRVGNTEAFF. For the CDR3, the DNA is TGTGCCAGCAGCCAAGACAGGGTCGGGAACACTGAAGCTTTCTTT.

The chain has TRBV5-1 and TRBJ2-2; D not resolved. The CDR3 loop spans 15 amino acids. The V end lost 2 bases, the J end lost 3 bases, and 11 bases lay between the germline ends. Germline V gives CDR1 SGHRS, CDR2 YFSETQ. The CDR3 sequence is CASSFAQADTGELFF. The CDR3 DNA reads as TGCGCCAGCAGCTTCGCCCAGGCCGACACCGGGGAGCTGTTTTTT.

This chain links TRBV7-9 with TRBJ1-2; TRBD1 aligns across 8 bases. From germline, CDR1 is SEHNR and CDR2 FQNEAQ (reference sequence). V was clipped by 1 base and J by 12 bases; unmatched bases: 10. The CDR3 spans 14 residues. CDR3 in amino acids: CASSLVLGQGHHTF. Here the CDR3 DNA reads TGTGCCAGCAGCTTAGTCCTAGGACAGGGCCACCACACCTTC. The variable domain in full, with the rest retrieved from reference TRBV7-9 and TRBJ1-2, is DTGVSQNPRHKITKRGQNVTFRCDPISEHNRLYWYRQTLGQGPEFLTYFQNEAQLEKSRLLSDRFSAERPKGSFSTLEIQRTEQGDSAMYLCASSLVLGQGHHTFGSGTRLTVV.

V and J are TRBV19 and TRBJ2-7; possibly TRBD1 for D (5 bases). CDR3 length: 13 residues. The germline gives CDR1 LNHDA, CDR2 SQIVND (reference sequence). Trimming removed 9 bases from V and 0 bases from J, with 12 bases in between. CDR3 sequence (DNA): TGTGCCAGCCAAAAACAGGACTCCTACGAGCAGTACTTC. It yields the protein CASQKQDSYEQYF.

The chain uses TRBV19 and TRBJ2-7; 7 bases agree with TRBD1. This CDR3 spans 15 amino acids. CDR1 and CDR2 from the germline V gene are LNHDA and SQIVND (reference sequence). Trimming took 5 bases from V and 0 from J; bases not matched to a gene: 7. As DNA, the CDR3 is TGTGCCAGTAGTGTCCGGGACAGTGGCTCCTACGAGCAGTACTTC. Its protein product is CASSVRDSGSYEQYF.

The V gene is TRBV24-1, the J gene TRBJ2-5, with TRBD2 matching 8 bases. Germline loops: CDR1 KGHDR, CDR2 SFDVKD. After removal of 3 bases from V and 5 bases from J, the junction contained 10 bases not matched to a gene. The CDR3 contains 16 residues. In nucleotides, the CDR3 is TGTGCCACCAGTGATCCCCTAAGCGGGAGTGTGGAGACCCAGTACTTC. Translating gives CATSDPLSGSVETQYF.

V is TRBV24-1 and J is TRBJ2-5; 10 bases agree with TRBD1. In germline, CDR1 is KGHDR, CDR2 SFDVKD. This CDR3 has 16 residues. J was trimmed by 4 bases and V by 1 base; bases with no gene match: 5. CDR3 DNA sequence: TGTGCCACCAGTGATTTTGACAGGGGGCTAGTAGAGACCCAGTACTTC. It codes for CATSDFDRGLVETQYF.

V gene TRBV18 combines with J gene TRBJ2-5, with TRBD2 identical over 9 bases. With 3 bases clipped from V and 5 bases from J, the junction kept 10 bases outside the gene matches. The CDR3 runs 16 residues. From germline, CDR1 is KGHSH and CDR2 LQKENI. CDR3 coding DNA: TGTGCCAGCTCACCGACTCTGACTAGCGGTGGGGAGACCCAGTACTTC. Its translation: CASSPTLTSGGETQYF.

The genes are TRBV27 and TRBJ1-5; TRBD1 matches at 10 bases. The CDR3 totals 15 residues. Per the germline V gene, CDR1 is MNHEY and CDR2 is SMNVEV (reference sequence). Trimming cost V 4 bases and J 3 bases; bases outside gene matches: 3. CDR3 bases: TGTGCCAGCAGTTCCGGGACAGGGGTCAATCAGCCCCAGCATTTT. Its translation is CASSSGTGVNQPQHF.

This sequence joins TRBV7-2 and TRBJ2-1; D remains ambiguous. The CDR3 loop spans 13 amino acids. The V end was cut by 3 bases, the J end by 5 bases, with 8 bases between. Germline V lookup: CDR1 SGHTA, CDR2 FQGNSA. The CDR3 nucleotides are TGTGCCAGCAGCTTTACCAGAAACAATGAGCAGTTCTTC. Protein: CASSFTRNNEQFF.

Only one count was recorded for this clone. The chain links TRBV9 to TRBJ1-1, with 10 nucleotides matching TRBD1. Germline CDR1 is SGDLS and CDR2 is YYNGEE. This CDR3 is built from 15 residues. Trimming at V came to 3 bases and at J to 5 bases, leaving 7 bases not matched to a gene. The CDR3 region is CASSGQTGGDTEAFF. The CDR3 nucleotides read TGTGCCAGCAGCGGACAGACAGGGGGCGATACTGAAGCTTTCTTT.

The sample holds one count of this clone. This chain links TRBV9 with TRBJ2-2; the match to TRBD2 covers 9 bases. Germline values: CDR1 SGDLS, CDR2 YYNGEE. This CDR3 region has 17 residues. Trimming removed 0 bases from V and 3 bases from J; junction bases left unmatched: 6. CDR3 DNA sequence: TGTGCCAGCAGCGTAGGAGCGGGGGGCGCCGACACCGGGGAGCTGTTTTTT. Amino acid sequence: CASSVGAGGADTGELFF.

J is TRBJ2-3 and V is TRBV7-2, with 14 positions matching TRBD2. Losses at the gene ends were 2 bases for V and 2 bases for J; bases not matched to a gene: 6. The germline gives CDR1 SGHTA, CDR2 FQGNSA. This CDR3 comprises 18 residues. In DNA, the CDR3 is TGTGCCAGCAGCTTACCTCAGGGACTAGCGGGGGTCACAGATACGCAGTATTTT. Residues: CASSLPQGLAGVTDTQYF.